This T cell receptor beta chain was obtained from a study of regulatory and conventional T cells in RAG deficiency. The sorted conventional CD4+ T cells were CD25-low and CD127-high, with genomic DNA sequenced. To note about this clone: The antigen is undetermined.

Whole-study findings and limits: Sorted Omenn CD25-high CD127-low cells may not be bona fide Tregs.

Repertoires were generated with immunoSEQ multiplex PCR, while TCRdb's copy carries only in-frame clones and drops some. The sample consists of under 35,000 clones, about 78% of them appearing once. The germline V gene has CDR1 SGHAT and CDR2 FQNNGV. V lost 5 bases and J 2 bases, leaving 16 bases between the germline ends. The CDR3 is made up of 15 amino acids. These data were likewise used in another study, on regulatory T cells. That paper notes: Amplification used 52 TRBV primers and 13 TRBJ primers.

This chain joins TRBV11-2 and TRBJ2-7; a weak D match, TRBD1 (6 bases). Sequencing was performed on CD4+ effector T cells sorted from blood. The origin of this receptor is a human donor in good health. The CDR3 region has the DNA TGTGCCAGCAGCACGCAGACAGGCCAACCCTACGAGCAGTACTTC. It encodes CASSTQTGQPYEQYF. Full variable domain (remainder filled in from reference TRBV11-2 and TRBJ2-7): EAGVAQSPRYKIIEKRQSVAFWCNPISGHATLYWYQQILGQGPKLLIQFQNNGVVDDSQLPKDRFSAERLKGVDSTLKIQPAKLEDSAVYLCASSTQTGQPYEQYFGPGTRLTVT.